This TCR beta chain is drawn from a study of metastatic and nonmetastatic thyroid tumors. General observations from the study: Relative to benign nodules, malignant thyroid tumors were reportedly characterized by significantly elevated TCR beta diversity in blood and tumor.

This clone has at least ten counts. Antigen: not known. Thyroid surgery was performed in patients who had received no treatment beforehand. The germline V gene encodes CDR1 SGHRS and CDR2 YFSETQ. The CDR3 runs 17 residues. The J segment lost 7 bases and the V segment lost 6 bases, leaving 11 bases of the junction unmatched. Using MiXCR, TCRdb reanalyzed the PCR reads. The sample has 60,000 to 75,000 clones, just over 4% seen once. The chain is built from TRBV5-1 and TRBJ2-2; 14 bases align to TRBD2. This receptor was obtained from a female donor with papillary thyroid cancer or a benign thyroid nodule (not recorded which). Some clones in this sample may be carry-over from other donors' samples. Sequencing was performed on blood. DNA of the CDR3: TGCGCCAGCAACATCGGACTAGCGGGAGGTTTGGACGGGGAGCTGTTTTTT. It yields the protein CASNIGLAGGLDGELFF. The full variable domain, in which reference TRBV5-1 and TRBJ2-2 provide the parts outside the CDR3, is KAGVTQTPRYLIKTRGQQVTLSCSPISGHRSVSWYQQTPGQGLQFLFEYFSETQRNKGNFPGRFSGRQFSNSRSEMNVSTLELGDSALYLCASNIGLAGGLDGELFFGEGSRLTVL.